This T cell receptor beta chain was recovered during a study of cytomegalovirus exposure and HLA in healthy donors. Study summary: Tens of millions of unique TCRs from HLA-typed donors made up an early data release. Points from the study as a whole: TCR association rates varied by HLA locus in a later analysis, with DRB1 highest and HLA-C lowest. The study labeled 150 or so TCR beta chains cytomegalovirus-associated.

As for this clone: Its antigen is currently unknown.

Deletions cut 4 bases from V and 8 bases from J, with 8 bases between. The CDR3 loop spans 11 amino acids. CDR1 LNHDA and CDR2 SQIVND come from the germline V gene (reference sequence). PCR employed 60 Vbeta and 13 Jbeta primers. Measured with immunoSEQ multiplex PCR; TCRdb has only the in-frame clones, and not every one. Of approximately 110,000 clones listed, around 84% are singletons. Nominally healthy donors provided the samples, though records likely missed some immune exposures. V is TRBV19 and J is TRBJ1-2, with D hard to call. The source is a man aged 25 to 45 in good health and CMV-seronegative. Sequencing used PBMCs. In DNA, the CDR3 is TGTGCCAGTAGTAGACGCGGGGGCTACACCTTC. This codes for CASSRRGGYTF.